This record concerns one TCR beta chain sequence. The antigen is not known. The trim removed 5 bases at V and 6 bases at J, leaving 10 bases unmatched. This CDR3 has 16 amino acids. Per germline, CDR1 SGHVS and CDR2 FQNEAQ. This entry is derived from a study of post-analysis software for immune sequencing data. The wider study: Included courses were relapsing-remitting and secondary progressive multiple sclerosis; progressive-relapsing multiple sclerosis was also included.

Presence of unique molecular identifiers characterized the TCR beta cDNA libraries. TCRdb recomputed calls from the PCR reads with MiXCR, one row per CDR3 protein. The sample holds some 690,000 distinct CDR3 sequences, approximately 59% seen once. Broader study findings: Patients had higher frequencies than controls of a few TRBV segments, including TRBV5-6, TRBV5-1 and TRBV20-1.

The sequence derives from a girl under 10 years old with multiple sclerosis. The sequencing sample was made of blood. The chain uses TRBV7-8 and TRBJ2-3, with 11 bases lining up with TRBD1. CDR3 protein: CASSPYGQGARDTQYF. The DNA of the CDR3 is TGTGCCAGCAGCCCCTACGGACAGGGGGCGCGCGATACGCAGTATTTT. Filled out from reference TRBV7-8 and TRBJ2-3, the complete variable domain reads GAGVSQSPRYKVAKRGQDVALRCDPISGHVSLFWYQQALGQGPEFLTYFQNEAQLDKSGLPSDRFFAERPEGSVSTLKIQRTQQEDSAVYLCASSPYGQGARDTQYFGPGTRLTVL.